This is a list of T cell receptor beta chains from one sample in a study of regulatory T cells in long-lasting Graves disease. One entry per CDR3 protein results from TCRdb running MiXCR on the multiplex PCR reads. The sample holds about 660,000 distinct CDR3 sequences; about 30% are singletons and the top ten take 35% to 55%. The sequenced sample was peripheral blood mononuclear cells (PBMCs), obtained when the disease was refractory, from a patient treated with antithyroid drugs. The source of these receptors is a female donor with Graves disease. Both conserved end residues are part of each CDR3. D genes are given only for firm matches. Clone size is given for some rows only: seen once, a few or many times, or a class if the clone is expanded.

V gene: TRBV2
clone size: -
D gene: -
J gene: TRBJ2-6
CDR3 DNA: TGTGCCAGCAGTGACAGTAAACTCTCTGGGGCCAACGTCCTGACTTTC
CDR3 protein: CASSDSKLSGANVLTF

V gene: TRBV3-1
clone size: few
D gene: -
J gene: TRBJ2-5
CDR3 DNA: TGTGCCAGCAGCCAAGATGGGGCGTTTTTGGAGACCCAGTACTTC
CDR3 protein: CASSQDGAFLETQYF

V gene: TRBV5-5
clone size: -
D gene: -
J gene: TRBJ1-1
CDR3 DNA: TGTGCCAGCAGCTTGTTAGCGGCAGGGGTCGGTGGCACTGAAGCTTTCTTT
CDR3 protein: CASSLLAAGVGGTEAFF

V gene: TRBV7-9
clone size: -
D gene: -
J gene: TRBJ1-6
CDR3 DNA: TGTGCCAGCAGCTTGACCTCCGGGACGGGAAATTCACCCCTCCACTTT
CDR3 protein: CASSLTSGTGNSPLHF

V gene: TRBV20-1
clone size: few
D gene: -
J gene: TRBJ2-7
CDR3 DNA: TGCAGTGCTAGAGACAGGGGAGAAGAGTCCTACGAGCAGTACTTC
CDR3 protein: CSARDRGEESYEQYF

V gene: TRBV19
clone size: -
D gene: -
J gene: TRBJ2-7
CDR3 DNA: TGTGCCAGTAGTATAAAGTCAGGGACGCCCTACGAGCAGTACTTC
CDR3 protein: CASSIKSGTPYEQYF

V gene: TRBV2
clone size: -
D gene: TRBD1
J gene: TRBJ1-2
CDR3 DNA: TGTGCCGGCAGTGAAGGGCCCGGGACAGGGCTCGTTGGCTACACCTTC
CDR3 protein: CAGSEGPGTGLVGYTF

V gene: TRBV18
clone size: few
D gene: TRBD2
J gene: TRBJ2-5
CDR3 DNA: TGTGCCAGCTCACCGACGATAGGGACTAAAGAGACCCAGTACTTC
CDR3 protein: CASSPTIGTKETQYF

V gene: TRBV6-2/TRBV6-3
clone size: -
D gene: TRBD1
J gene: TRBJ1-6
CDR3 DNA: TGTGCCAGCAGAAGATCGACAGGGGCAAATTCACCCCTCCACTTT
CDR3 protein: CASRRSTGANSPLHF

V gene: TRBV19
clone size: few
D gene: -
J gene: TRBJ1-2
CDR3 DNA: TGTGCCAGTAGGACGACACCCGCTAACTATGGCTACACCTTC
CDR3 protein: CASRTTPANYGYTF

V gene: TRBV4-1
clone size: -
D gene: TRBD1
J gene: TRBJ1-3
CDR3 DNA: TGCGCCAGCAGCCAAGCTAGGGGGCCTGGAAACACCATATATTTT
CDR3 protein: CASSQARGPGNTIYF

V gene: TRBV3-1
clone size: -
D gene: -
J gene: TRBJ1-2
CDR3 DNA: TGTGCCAGCAGCCAAGTCCAATCGGACGGCTACACCTTC
CDR3 protein: CASSQVQSDGYTF

V gene: TRBV12-3/TRBV12-4
clone size: -
D gene: -
J gene: TRBJ2-7
CDR3 DNA: TGTGCCAGCAAGCAGGGCAGGGCGTCCTACGAGCAGTACTTC
CDR3 protein: CASKQGRASYEQYF

V gene: TRBV30
clone size: -
D gene: TRBD1
J gene: TRBJ1-2
CDR3 DNA: TGTGCCTGGAGCTCGACTAGGACAGGTTCCATTGGCTACACCTTC
CDR3 protein: CAWSSTRTGSIGYTF

V gene: TRBV11-2
clone size: few
D gene: TRBD2
J gene: TRBJ2-7
CDR3 DNA: TGTGCCAGCAGCTTAGATAGCCTAGCGGGAGAAAGGATCCACGAGCAGTACTTC
CDR3 protein: CASSLDSLAGERIHEQYF

V gene: TRBV20-1
clone size: few
D gene: TRBD1
J gene: TRBJ1-4
CDR3 DNA: TGCAGTGCTAGAGATGCCGACAGGGTTGAAAAACTGTTTTTT
CDR3 protein: CSARDADRVEKLFF

V gene: TRBV7-9
clone size: once
D gene: -
J gene: TRBJ2-7
CDR3 DNA: TGTGCCAGCAGCTTAACTGGGACATCTCCTGCTTTTACCTACGAGCAGTACTTC
CDR3 protein: CASSLTGTSPAFTYEQYF

V gene: TRBV9
clone size: -
D gene: -
J gene: TRBJ1-1
CDR3 DNA: TGTGCCAGCAGCGAGGGTGCAAGCACAAGGACTGAAGCTTTCTTT
CDR3 protein: CASSEGASTRTEAFF

V gene: TRBV6-1
clone size: many
D gene: TRBD2
J gene: TRBJ2-7
CDR3 DNA: TGTGCCAGCAGTGAAGGGAGTAGCGGGATCTACGAGCAGTACTTC
CDR3 protein: CASSEGSSGIYEQYF

V gene: TRBV10-3
clone size: few
D gene: -
J gene: TRBJ2-5
CDR3 DNA: TGTGCCATCAGTGCCACGCTAGAGACCCAGTACTTC
CDR3 protein: CAISATLETQYF

V gene: TRBV20-1
clone size: few
D gene: -
J gene: TRBJ2-7
CDR3 DNA: TGCAGTGCTAGAGACTCTAAATCGGGGACCTCCTACGAGCAGTACTTC
CDR3 protein: CSARDSKSGTSYEQYF

V gene: TRBV7-9
clone size: few
D gene: -
J gene: TRBJ1-1
CDR3 DNA: TGTGCCAGCAAGCGAGCCGGGGCAGGGACCTGGAACACTGAAGCTTTCTTT
CDR3 protein: CASKRAGAGTWNTEAFF

V gene: TRBV20-1
clone size: -
D gene: -
J gene: TRBJ2-7
CDR3 DNA: TGCAGTGCTAAGTGGTCCGGGGGATCCCCCTACGAGCAGTACTTC
CDR3 protein: CSAKWSGGSPYEQYF

V gene: TRBV11-2
clone size: -
D gene: TRBD2
J gene: TRBJ2-2
CDR3 DNA: TGTGCCAGCAGCGGCCGTTTGGCTAGCGGGAGTATAAGGACCGGGGAGCTGTTTTTT
CDR3 protein: CASSGRLASGSIRTGELFF

V gene: TRBV19
clone size: -
D gene: -
J gene: TRBJ2-3
CDR3 DNA: TGTGCCACCCGTCGCTTTGGAGGGGAAGGAGATACGCAGTATTTT
CDR3 protein: CATRRFGGEGDTQYF

V gene: TRBV5-1
clone size: -
D gene: -
J gene: TRBJ1-1
CDR3 DNA: TGCGCCAGCAGCTTGGAGAGTAGGGACACTGAAGCTTTCTTT
CDR3 protein: CASSLESRDTEAFF

V gene: TRBV7-3
clone size: -
D gene: -
J gene: TRBJ1-3
CDR3 DNA: TGTGCCAGCAGCTTAGGGGTGGGTGCTGGAAACACCATATATTTT
CDR3 protein: CASSLGVGAGNTIYF

V gene: TRBV6-2/TRBV6-3
clone size: -
D gene: TRBD1
J gene: TRBJ2-7
CDR3 DNA: TGTGCCAGCTCGCAAATACAGGGGGCCTACGAGCAGTACTTC
CDR3 protein: CASSQIQGAYEQYF

V gene: TRBV2
clone size: many
D gene: -
J gene: TRBJ2-5
CDR3 DNA: TGTGCCAGCAGTGAAGATGGCCAGGAGACCCAGTACTTC
CDR3 protein: CASSEDGQETQYF

V gene: TRBV9
clone size: -
D gene: TRBD2
J gene: TRBJ2-7
CDR3 DNA: TGTGCCAGCAGCGTAGATTCTAGCGGGGGCTCCTACGAGCAGTACTTC
CDR3 protein: CASSVDSSGGSYEQYF

V gene: TRBV19
clone size: few
D gene: -
J gene: TRBJ1-2
CDR3 DNA: TGTGCCAGTAAAGACCACAGCATTGGAAATGGCTACACCTTC
CDR3 protein: CASKDHSIGNGYTF

V gene: TRBV27
clone size: -
D gene: TRBD1
J gene: TRBJ1-5
CDR3 DNA: TGTGCCAGCAGTCACCGACAGGGCGGTGTCGGGAATCAGCCCCAGCATTTT
CDR3 protein: CASSHRQGGVGNQPQHF

V gene: TRBV20-1
clone size: -
D gene: -
J gene: TRBJ2-4
CDR3 DNA: TGCAGTGCTAGAGATGGGAGTTCCAAAAACATTCAGTACTTC
CDR3 protein: CSARDGSSKNIQYF

V gene: TRBV3-1
clone size: once
D gene: -
J gene: TRBJ1-1
CDR3 DNA: TGTGCCAGCAGCCAAGCCCCGGTCGGGAGGGGCTTTCGAACTGAAGCTTTCTTT
CDR3 protein: CASSQAPVGRGFRTEAFF

V gene: TRBV18
clone size: -
D gene: TRBD1
J gene: TRBJ1-6
CDR3 DNA: TGTGCCAGCTCACCTCGAGGGACAGGGGGTAATTCACCCCTCCACTTT
CDR3 protein: CASSPRGTGGNSPLHF

V gene: TRBV3-1
clone size: few
D gene: -
J gene: TRBJ1-2
CDR3 DNA: TGTGCCAGCAGCCAAAACCTCCAGGGAGCAGGTGGCTACACCTTC
CDR3 protein: CASSQNLQGAGGYTF

V gene: TRBV28
clone size: -
D gene: -
J gene: TRBJ2-2
CDR3 DNA: TGTGTCAGCAGTCATCTGGACCCGACGGTTACCGGGGAGCTGTTTTTT
CDR3 protein: CVSSHLDPTVTGELFF

V gene: TRBV29-1
clone size: few
D gene: -
J gene: TRBJ1-1
CDR3 DNA: TGCAGCGTTGGGTGGAGGGGCACCTCGGGATTGAACACTGAAGCTTTCTTT
CDR3 protein: CSVGWRGTSGLNTEAFF

V gene: TRBV20-1
clone size: many
D gene: -
J gene: TRBJ2-7
CDR3 DNA: TGCAGTGTTCCGGGACTCAGTGCCTACGAGCAGTACTTC
CDR3 protein: CSVPGLSAYEQYF

V gene: TRBV20-1
clone size: -
D gene: TRBD1
J gene: TRBJ1-6
CDR3 DNA: TGCAGTGCTAGAAAGGGACAGGGTAATTCACCCCTCCACTTT
CDR3 protein: CSARKGQGNSPLHF

V gene: TRBV9
clone size: few
D gene: TRBD2
J gene: TRBJ2-5
CDR3 DNA: TGTGCCAGCAGCGTTCAGGGGCGGGAGGAGGAGACCCAGTACTTC
CDR3 protein: CASSVQGREEETQYF

V gene: TRBV5-5
clone size: few
D gene: -
J gene: TRBJ1-1
CDR3 DNA: TGTGCCAGCAGCTTGTGGGGATCCGAAGCTGGTTTCTTT
CDR3 protein: CASSLWGSEAGFF